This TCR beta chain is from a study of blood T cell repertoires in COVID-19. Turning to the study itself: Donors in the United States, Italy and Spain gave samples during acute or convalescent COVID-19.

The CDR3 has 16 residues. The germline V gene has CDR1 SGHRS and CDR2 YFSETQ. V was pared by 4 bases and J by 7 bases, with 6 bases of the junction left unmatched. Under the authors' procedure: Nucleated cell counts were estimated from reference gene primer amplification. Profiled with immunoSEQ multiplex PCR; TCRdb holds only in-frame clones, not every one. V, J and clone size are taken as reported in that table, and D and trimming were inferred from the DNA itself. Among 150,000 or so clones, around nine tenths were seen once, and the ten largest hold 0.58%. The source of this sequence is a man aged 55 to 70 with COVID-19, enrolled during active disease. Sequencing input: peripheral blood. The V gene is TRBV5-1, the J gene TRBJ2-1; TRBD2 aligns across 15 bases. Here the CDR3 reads CASSQGLAGGPNEQFF. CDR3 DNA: TGCGCCAGCAGCCAAGGACTAGCGGGAGGGCCGAATGAGCAGTTCTTC.